The T cell receptor beta chain under discussion was sequenced for a study of cytomegalovirus exposure and HLA in healthy donors. Study-wide points: Most of the TCR beta V segments (in an earlier analysis) were productive either about 87% or about 30% of the time.

V lost 8 bases and J 1 base, leaving 20 bases between the germline ends. The CDR3 sequence is 16 residues long. Germline V gene lookup returns CDR1 SGHAT and CDR2 FQDESV (reference sequence). PCR primers comprised 60 Vbeta and 13 Jbeta primers. Clones were read by immunoSEQ multiplex PCR, and TCRdb kept only the in-frame ones, dropping some. The sample yields about 160,000 clones, about 82% seen once. Concerning this clone itself: Its target is unknown.

Sequences were obtained from PBMCs. The receptor was derived from a woman younger than 35 in good health and CMV-seronegative. The chain uses TRBV11-1 and TRBJ2-5; maybe TRBD2 (6 bases). The CDR3, as DNA: TGTGCCAGCGGAGGGGAAAGCGGAATGATCCAAGAGACCCAGTACTTC. This gives the protein CASGGESGMIQETQYF.